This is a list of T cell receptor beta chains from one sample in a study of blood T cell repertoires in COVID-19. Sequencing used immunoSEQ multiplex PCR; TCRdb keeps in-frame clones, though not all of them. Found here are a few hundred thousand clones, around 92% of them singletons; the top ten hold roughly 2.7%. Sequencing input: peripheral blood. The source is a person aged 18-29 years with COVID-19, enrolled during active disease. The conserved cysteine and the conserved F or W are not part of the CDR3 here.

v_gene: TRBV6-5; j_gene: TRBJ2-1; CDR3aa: ASSLAQALLNNEQF
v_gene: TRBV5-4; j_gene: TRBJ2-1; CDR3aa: ASSRLAGREEQF
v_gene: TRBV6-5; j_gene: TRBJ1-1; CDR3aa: ASSYPYRVVNTEAF
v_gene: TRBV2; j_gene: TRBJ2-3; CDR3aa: ASTRDTFTDTQY
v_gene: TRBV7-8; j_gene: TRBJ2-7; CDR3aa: ASSPNSGRKYEQY
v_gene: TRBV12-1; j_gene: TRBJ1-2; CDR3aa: ASSTMIPGGYT
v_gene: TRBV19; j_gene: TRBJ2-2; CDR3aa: ASSIQGTGELF
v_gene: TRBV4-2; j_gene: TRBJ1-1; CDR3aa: ASSLEGQNTEAF
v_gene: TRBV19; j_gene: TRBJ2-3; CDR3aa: ASSIVPTDTQY
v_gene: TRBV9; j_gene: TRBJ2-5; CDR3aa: ASSSWGTGSETQY
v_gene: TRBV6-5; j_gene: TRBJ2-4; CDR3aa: ASTDRGSIQY
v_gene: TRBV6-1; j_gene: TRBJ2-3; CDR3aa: ASSEVYASGDTQY
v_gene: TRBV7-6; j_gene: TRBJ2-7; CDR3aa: ASSLARSYEQY
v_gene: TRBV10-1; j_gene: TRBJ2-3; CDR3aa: ASSGGSPKTDTQY
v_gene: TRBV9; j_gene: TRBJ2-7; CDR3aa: ASSPTGTETYEQY
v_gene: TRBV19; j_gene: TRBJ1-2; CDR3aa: ASSRMEGLDGYT
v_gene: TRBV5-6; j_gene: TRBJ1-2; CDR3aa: ASSFRTGRWGYT
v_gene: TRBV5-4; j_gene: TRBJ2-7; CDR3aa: ASSSDWSGGEQY
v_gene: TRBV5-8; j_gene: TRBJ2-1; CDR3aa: ASSLGLAGALYNEQF
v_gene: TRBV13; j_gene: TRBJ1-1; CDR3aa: ASSDTGTGYEAF
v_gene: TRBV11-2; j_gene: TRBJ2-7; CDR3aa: ASSPLVRERRTYEQY
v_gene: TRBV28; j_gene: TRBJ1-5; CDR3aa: ASSKTGSGQPQH
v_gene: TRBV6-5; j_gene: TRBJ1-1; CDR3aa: ASSRTGEGTEAF
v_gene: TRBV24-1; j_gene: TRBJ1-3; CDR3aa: ATSDPGTGNGNTIY
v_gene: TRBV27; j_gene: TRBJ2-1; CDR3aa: ASSSLAEQF
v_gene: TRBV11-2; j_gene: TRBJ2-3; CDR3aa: ASEAFSSDTQY
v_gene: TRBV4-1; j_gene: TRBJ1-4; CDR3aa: ASSQEAPTNEKLF
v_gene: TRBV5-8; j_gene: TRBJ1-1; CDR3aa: ASSLDTNTEAF
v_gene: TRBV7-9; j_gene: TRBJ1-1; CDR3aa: ASSPSFENTEAF
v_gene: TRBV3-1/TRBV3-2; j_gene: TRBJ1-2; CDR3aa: ASSPNSRDYGYT
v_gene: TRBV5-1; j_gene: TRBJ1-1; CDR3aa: ASSLGQGGTEAF
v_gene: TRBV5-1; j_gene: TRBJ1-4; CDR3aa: ASSLVGGFNEKLF